Shown below are 25 T cell receptor beta chains from a single sample sequenced in a study of T cells in Graves' hyperthyroidism and ophthalmopathy. RNA transcripts provided the source from which TCR beta CDR3 regions were amplified. The primer set for the first-round RT-PCR of the TCR CDR3 was HTBI. TCRdb analysed the multiplex PCR reads with MiXCR anew, one entry per CDR3 protein. The profile shows roughly 550,000 distinct CDR3 sequences, roughly a sixth of them singletons. The sample comprised blood. All receptors derive from a woman between 25 and 40 years old with Graves' ophthalmopathy.

The chain links TRBV9 to TRBJ2-1; tentatively, D is TRBD2 (6 bases). The CDR3 spans 16 residues. Per germline, CDR1 SGDLS and CDR2 YYNGEE. Trimming removed 0 bases from V and 2 bases from J, with 12 bases in between. The CDR3 bases are TGTGCCAGCAGCGTAGGGGCGGGAATCGCCTACAATGAGCAGTTCTTC. Its translation: CASSVGAGIAYNEQFF.

A few counts support this clonotype. The V call is TRBV20-1, the J call TRBJ1-5, with D possibly TRBD1 on 6 matching bases. The germline V gene has CDR1 DFQATT and CDR2 SNEGSKA (reference sequence). The CDR3 is made up of 17 amino acids. V lost 5 bases and J 0 bases, leaving 20 bases between the germline ends. CDR3 nucleotides: TGCAGTGCTTCTATAGGGGGGGGAACTTATAGCAATCAGCCCCAGCATTTT. It yields the protein CSASIGGGTYSNQPQHF.

This clonotype was seen many times. The chain uses TRBV7-2 and TRBJ2-3; 11 bases are a match to TRBD2. The V segment lost 3 bases and the J segment 4 bases; nucleotides outside the gene matches: 6. The CDR3 is 16 amino acids. Germline V gives CDR1 SGHTA, CDR2 FQGNSA. The CDR3 region has the DNA TGTGCCAGCAGCTTCCGGACTAGCGGGTTTGCAGATACGCAGTATTTT. Its translation: CASSFRTSGFADTQYF.

The chain has TRBV4-1 and TRBJ2-1, with TRBD2 matching over 10 bases. With V trimmed by 0 bases and J by 7 bases, 6 bases remained unmatched. CDR1 is MGHRA and CDR2 is YSYEKL in the germline V gene. This CDR3 has 16 amino acids. The CDR3, as DNA: TGCGCCAGCAGCCAAGATGGAGCGGGAGGGCGGAATGAGCAGTTCTTC. This codes for CASSQDGAGGRNEQFF.

This clonotype has a count of ten or more. The genes are TRBV11-2 and TRBJ2-5, with a weak D call TRBD1 (6 bases). The CDR3 length is 14 residues. Per germline, CDR1 SGHAT and CDR2 FQNNGV. Deletions cut 1 base from V and 5 bases from J, with 11 bases between. The CDR3 region has the DNA TGTGCCAGCAGCTTAGCAGGGGCCCCGGAGACCCAGTACTTC. This gives the protein CASSLAGAPETQYF.

This clonotype was seen only a few times. This chain joins TRBV20-1 and TRBJ1-2, with 7 bases aligning to TRBD1. V dropped 0 bases and J dropped 5; count of bases not matched to a gene: 3. Germline V gives CDR1 DFQATT, CDR2 SNEGSKA (reference sequence). This CDR3 has 13 residues. Here the CDR3 reads CSAREAGGYGYTF. The DNA of the CDR3 is TGCAGTGCTAGAGAGGCAGGGGGTTATGGCTACACCTTC.

This clonotype was observed a few times. The V and J genes are TRBV3-1 and TRBJ2-7, with a weak D call TRBD2 (5 bases). This CDR3 spans 14 amino acids. Per the germline V gene, CDR1 is LGHDT and CDR2 is YNNKEL (reference sequence). The V gene lost 4 bases and the J gene lost 0 bases, with 10 bases spanning the gap. CDR3 nucleotide sequence: TGTGCCAGCAGCCCGGACTCGAACTCCTACGAGCAGTACTTC. Its translation: CASSPDSNSYEQYF.

The chain links TRBV7-9 to TRBJ2-1; 12 bases line up with TRBD2. Germline trimming cut 3 bases from V and 9 bases from J; bases unmatched to any gene: 3. CDR1 SEHNR and CDR2 FQNEAQ come from the germline V gene (reference sequence). The CDR3 consists of 14 residues. For the CDR3, the DNA is TGTGCCAGCAGCTTTCTAGCGGGAGGGTTTGAGCAGTTCTTC. It is translated as CASSFLAGGFEQFF.

This clonotype was found a few times. This chain uses TRBV6-2 or TRBV6-3 with TRBJ2-1, with a possible D match to TRBD2 (5 bases). V shed 7 bases and J shed 5 bases, with 12 bases lying between them. CDR3 length: 13 residues. Germline V gene sequence: CDR1 MNHEY, CDR2 SVGEGT. CDR3 sequence reads: CASKRLADNEQFF. CDR3 nucleotide sequence: TGTGCCAGCAAGAGGCTAGCAGACAATGAGCAGTTCTTC.

There are many counts of this clonotype. This rearrangement joins TRBV7-2 to TRBJ2-1; D not resolved. Per the germline V gene, CDR1 is SGHTA and CDR2 is FQGNSA. V was cut by 1 base and J by 10 bases, with 11 bases left in between. The CDR3 is 13 residues long. CDR3 loop: CASSLVPAFEQFF. As DNA, the CDR3 is TGTGCCAGCAGCTTAGTTCCAGCGTTCGAGCAGTTCTTC.

This clonotype was observed many times. This sequence joins TRBV28 and TRBJ1-1; no definite D call. Trimming stripped 5 bases from V and 3 bases from J, with 10 bases between. Germline CDR1 is MDHEN and CDR2 is SYDVKM. CDR3 size: 13 residues. The CDR3 region has the DNA TGTGCCAGCAGTACCCCCGTATACACTGAAGCTTTCTTT. Translating gives CASSTPVYTEAFF.

As DNA, the CDR3 is TGTGCCAGCAGTTTCGGGACTAGTCGGTACGAGCAGTACTTC. It encodes CASSFGTSRYEQYF. The V gene is TRBV7-9, the J gene TRBJ2-7; 8 positions agree with TRBD2. Per germline, CDR1 SEHNR and CDR2 FQNEAQ (reference sequence). The CDR3 covers 14 residues. J gave up 4 bases and V 6 bases, and 8 bases lay outside the gene matches.

This clonotype was seen repeatedly, ten times or more. This sequence joins TRBV11-2 and TRBJ2-1; 13 bases are a match to TRBD2. V shed 6 bases and J 8 bases; nucleotides not matched to a gene: 16. Germline CDR1 is SGHAT and CDR2 is FQNNGV. The CDR3 totals 18 residues. The CDR3: CASSADRPRTSGSDEQFF. The CDR3, as DNA: TGTGCCAGCAGTGCAGACAGACCCCGGACTAGCGGGAGCGATGAGCAGTTCTTC.

This clonotype was observed once. Just one base apart from a much larger clone, this may be a read error. This chain connects TRBV20-1 to TRBJ2-1; D not certain. The CDR3 extends over 16 amino acids. V lost 3 bases and J lost 7, with 22 bases in between. CDR1 is DFQATT, CDR2 SNEGSKA, per germline (reference sequence). For the CDR3, the DNA is TGCAGTGCTAGGGCTGCTCTAGTGGGCCTAACTAATGAGCAGTTCTTC. It is translated as CSARAALVGLTNEQFF.

This clonotype was observed a handful of times. The V and J genes are TRBV6-1 and TRBJ1-4, with D unresolved. Germline loops: CDR1 MNHNS, CDR2 SASEGT. This CDR3 spans 15 amino acids. V was trimmed by 6 bases and J by 5 bases, leaving 16 bases between them. CDR3 sequence: CASRHGGRLNEKLFF. Here the CDR3 DNA reads TGTGCCAGCAGGCACGGCGGGAGGCTGAATGAAAAACTGTTTTTT.

As regards this clonotype: Possible read error: a much larger clone is one base away. The chain employs TRBV6-1 and TRBJ1-6; D is undetermined. Trimming shortened V by 8 bases and J by 5 bases, and 22 bases separated the two germline ends. Germline V lookup: CDR1 MNHNS, CDR2 SASEGT. The CDR3 covers 17 residues. DNA for the CDR3: TGTGCCAGCGCCGACCCGAGGGCATCACTAAATAATTCACCCCTCCACTTT. This translates into CASADPRASLNNSPLHF.

The chain recombines TRBV9 with TRBJ2-1; 10 bases agree with TRBD2. CDR1 is SGDLS and CDR2 is YYNGEE in the germline V gene. V lost 0 bases, J lost 6 bases, and 3 bases stayed unmatched. The CDR3 contains 15 residues. CDR3 sequence: CASSVVASGGNEQFF. As DNA, the CDR3 is TGTGCCAGCAGCGTAGTAGCTAGCGGGGGCAATGAGCAGTTCTTC.

This clonotype was counted many times. The gene calls are TRBV6-1 and TRBJ2-2, with TRBD1 matching over 7 bases. Germline trimming cut 4 bases from V and 7 bases from J; bases unmatched to any gene: 9. The CDR3 has 15 residues. The germline V gene encodes CDR1 MNHNS and CDR2 SASEGT. The CDR3 DNA sequence: TGTGCCAGCAGTGGACAGGGAGAGACGGGCGGGGAGCTGTTTTTT. It is translated as CASSGQGETGGELFF.

This clonotype was found a few times. The V call is TRBV6-2 or TRBV6-3, the J call TRBJ2-7; no firm D call. Trimming removed 6 bases at V and 3 bases at J, with 12 bases between. The CDR3 totals 13 residues. Germline values: CDR1 MNHEY, CDR2 SVGEGT. CDR3 loop: CASSPKIGYEQYF. The CDR3 nucleotides are TGTGCCAGCAGCCCGAAGATTGGCTACGAGCAGTACTTC.

The J gene is TRBJ2-1, the V gene TRBV7-6; 10 nucleotides line up with TRBD2. Germline CDR1 reads SGHVS; CDR2 reads FNYEAQ. The V segment lost 0 bases and the J segment 4 bases; nucleotides outside the gene matches: 6. There are 17 residues in the CDR3. The CDR3 protein is CASSLALAGARYNEQFF. The CDR3 nucleotides read TGTGCCAGCAGCTTAGCTCTAGCGGGAGCGAGATACAATGAGCAGTTCTTC.

This clonotype was counted ten times or more. This chain connects TRBV7-8 to TRBJ2-1; D might be TRBD2 (6 bases). CDR1 is SGHVS and CDR2 is FQNEAQ in the germline V gene. V shed 3 bases and J shed 2 bases, with 11 bases lying between them. This CDR3 is built from 15 residues. The CDR3 region is CASSLRDGAYNEQFF. The DNA for the CDR3 is TGTGCCAGCAGCTTGCGGGATGGAGCCTACAATGAGCAGTTCTTC.

This chain links TRBV14 with TRBJ1-1; tentatively, D is TRBD1 (6 bases). Looked up from germline, CDR1 is SGHDN and CDR2 is FVKESK. This CDR3 is built from 19 residues. Between the trimmed V and J ends, which lost 4 bases and 0 bases, there was a span of 24 bases. CDR3 residues: CASSRPTTYNRDMNTEAFF. DNA of the CDR3: TGTGCCAGCAGCCGACCGACCACTTACAACAGGGATATGAACACTGAAGCTTTCTTT.

This clonotype was seen repeatedly, ten times or more. This rearrangement joins TRBV20-1 to TRBJ2-6; D remains unclear. Germline lookup yields CDR1 DFQATT and CDR2 SNEGSKA (reference sequence). V shed 4 bases and J shed 3 bases, with 4 bases lying between them. CDR3 length: 12 residues. CDR3 bases: TGCAGTGCTATGGGTGGGGCCAACGTCCTGACTTTC. It codes for CSAMGGANVLTF.

The chain carries TRBV6-2 or TRBV6-3 and TRBJ2-5; D not resolved. The V gene's germline CDR1 is MNHEY and CDR2 SVGEGT. This CDR3 has 14 residues. Deletions cut 8 bases from V and 0 bases from J, with 13 bases between. The CDR3 sequence is CASGVLGNQETQYF. DNA of the CDR3: TGTGCCAGCGGGGTTCTGGGGAACCAAGAGACCCAGTACTTC.

Details on this clonotype: A much larger clonotype is one base distant, so this may be a read error. V and J are TRBV5-4 and TRBJ2-2; D is unclear. The CDR3 consists of 16 residues. CDR1 SGHNT and CDR2 YYREEE come from the germline V gene (reference sequence). The V end was cut by 0 bases, the J end by 7 bases, with 16 bases between. The CDR3 spells CASSLAKSGVGGELFF. DNA of the CDR3: TGTGCCAGCAGCTTGGCCAAGTCTGGCGTTGGCGGGGAGCTGTTTTTT.